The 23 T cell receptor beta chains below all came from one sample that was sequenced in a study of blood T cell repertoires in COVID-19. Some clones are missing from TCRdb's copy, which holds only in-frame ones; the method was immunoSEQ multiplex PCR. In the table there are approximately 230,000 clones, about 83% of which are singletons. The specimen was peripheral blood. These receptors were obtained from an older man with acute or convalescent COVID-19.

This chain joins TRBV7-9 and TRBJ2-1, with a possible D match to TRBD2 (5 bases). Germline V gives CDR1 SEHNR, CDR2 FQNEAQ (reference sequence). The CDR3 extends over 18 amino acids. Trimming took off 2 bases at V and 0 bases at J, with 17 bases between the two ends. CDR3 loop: CASSLYGQIGSSYNEQFF. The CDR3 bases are TGTGCCAGCAGCTTATATGGTCAGATAGGGAGCTCCTACAATGAGCAGTTCTTC.

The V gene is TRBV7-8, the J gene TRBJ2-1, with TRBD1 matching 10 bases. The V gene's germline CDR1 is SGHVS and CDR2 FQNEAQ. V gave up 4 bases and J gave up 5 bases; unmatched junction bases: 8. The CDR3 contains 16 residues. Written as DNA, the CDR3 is TGTGCCAGCAGCTACCCGACAGGGGGCCTCAACAATGAGCAGTTCTTC. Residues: CASSYPTGGLNNEQFF.

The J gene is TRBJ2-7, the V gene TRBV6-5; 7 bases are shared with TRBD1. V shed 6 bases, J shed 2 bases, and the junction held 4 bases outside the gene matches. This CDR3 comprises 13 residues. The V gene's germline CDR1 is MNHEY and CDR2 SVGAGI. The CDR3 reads CASRGTAAYEQYF. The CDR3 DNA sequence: TGTGCCAGCAGGGGGACAGCAGCCTACGAGCAGTACTTC.

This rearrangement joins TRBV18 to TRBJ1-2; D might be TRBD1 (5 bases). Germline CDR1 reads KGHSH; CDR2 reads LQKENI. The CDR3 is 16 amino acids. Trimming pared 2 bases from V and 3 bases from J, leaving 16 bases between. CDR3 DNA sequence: TGTGCCAGCTCACCATCGGTTCACCGGGGGGACTATGGCTACACCTTC. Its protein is CASSPSVHRGDYGYTF.

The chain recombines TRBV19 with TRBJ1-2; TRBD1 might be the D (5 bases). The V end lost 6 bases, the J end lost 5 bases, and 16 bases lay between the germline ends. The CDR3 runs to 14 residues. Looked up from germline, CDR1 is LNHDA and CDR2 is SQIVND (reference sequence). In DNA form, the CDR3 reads TGTGCCAGTAGACTCGGGCCGGGGACTTATGGCTACACCTTC. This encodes CASRLGPGTYGYTF. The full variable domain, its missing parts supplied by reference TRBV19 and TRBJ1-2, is DGGITQSPKYLFRKEGQNVTLSCEQNLNHDAMYWYRQDPGQGLRLIYYSQIVNDFQKGDIAEGYSVSREKKESFPLTVTSAQKNPTAFYLCASRLGPGTYGYTFGSGTRLTVV.

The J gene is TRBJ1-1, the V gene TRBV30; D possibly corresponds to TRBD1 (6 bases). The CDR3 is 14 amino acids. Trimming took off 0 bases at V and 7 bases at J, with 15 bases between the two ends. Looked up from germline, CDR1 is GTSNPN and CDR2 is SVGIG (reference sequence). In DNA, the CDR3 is TGTGCCTGGAGTGTACCGGGGGGCCGGGTTGAAGCTTTCTTT. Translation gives CAWSVPGGRVEAFF.

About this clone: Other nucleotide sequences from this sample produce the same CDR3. The DNA for the CDR3 is TGCGCCAGCAGCCTCCGGACTAGCGGGGGGACAGATACGCAGTATTTT. Translating gives CASSLRTSGGTDTQYF. This sequence joins TRBV5-1 and TRBJ2-3; 14 bases map to TRBD2. The CDR3 is made up of 16 amino acids. Germline V gene lookup returns CDR1 SGHRS and CDR2 YFSETQ. V shed 4 bases and J 3 bases; nucleotides not matched to a gene: 4.

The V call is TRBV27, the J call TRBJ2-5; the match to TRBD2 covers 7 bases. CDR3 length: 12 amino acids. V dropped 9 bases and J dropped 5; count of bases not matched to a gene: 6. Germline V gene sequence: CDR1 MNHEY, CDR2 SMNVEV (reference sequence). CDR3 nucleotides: TGTGCCAGGATGGGAGGGGACGAGACCCAGTACTTC. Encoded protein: CARMGGDETQYF.

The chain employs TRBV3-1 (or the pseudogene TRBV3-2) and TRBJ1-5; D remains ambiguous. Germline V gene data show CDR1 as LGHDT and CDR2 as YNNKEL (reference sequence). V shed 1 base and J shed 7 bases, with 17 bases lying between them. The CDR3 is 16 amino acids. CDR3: CASSQASLHDEQPQHF. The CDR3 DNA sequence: TGTGCCAGCAGCCAAGCTTCCCTTCATGATGAGCAGCCCCAGCATTTT.

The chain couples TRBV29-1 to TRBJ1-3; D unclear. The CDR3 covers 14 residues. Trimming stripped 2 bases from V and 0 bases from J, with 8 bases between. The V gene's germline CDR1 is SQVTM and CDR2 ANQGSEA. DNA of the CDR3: TGCAGCGTTGAAAGTTCCGGCTCTGGAAACACCATATATTTT. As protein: CSVESSGSGNTIYF. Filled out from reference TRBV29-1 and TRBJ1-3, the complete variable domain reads SAVISQKPSRDICQRGTSLTIQCQVDSQVTMMFWYRQQPGQSLTLIATANQGSEATYESGFVIDKFPISRPNLTFSTLTVSNMSPEDSSIYLCSVESSGSGNTIYFGEGSWLTVV.

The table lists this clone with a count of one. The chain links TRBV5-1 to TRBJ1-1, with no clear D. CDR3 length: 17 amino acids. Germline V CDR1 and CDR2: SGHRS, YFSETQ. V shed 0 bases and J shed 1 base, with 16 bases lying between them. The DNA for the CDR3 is TGCGCCAGCAGCTTGGATCCGAGGCAATCCCCGAACACTGAAGCTTTCTTT. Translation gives CASSLDPRQSPNTEAFF.

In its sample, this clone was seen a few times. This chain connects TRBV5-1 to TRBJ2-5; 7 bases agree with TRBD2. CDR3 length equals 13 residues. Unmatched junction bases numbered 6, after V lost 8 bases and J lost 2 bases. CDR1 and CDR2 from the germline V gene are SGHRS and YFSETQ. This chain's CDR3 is CARTPGGQETQYF. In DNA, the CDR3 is TGCGCCAGGACCCCCGGGGGGCAAGAGACCCAGTACTTC. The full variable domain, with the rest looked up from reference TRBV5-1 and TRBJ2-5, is KAGVTQTPRYLIKTRGQQVTLSCSPISGHRSVSWYQQTPGQGLQFLFEYFSETQRNKGNFPGRFSGRQFSNSRSEMNVSTLELGDSALYLCARTPGGQETQYFGPGTRLLVL.

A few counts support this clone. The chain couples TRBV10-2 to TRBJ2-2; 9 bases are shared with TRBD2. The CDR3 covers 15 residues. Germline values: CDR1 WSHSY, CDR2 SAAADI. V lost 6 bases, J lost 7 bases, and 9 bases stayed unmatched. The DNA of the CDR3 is TGCGCCAGCAGCGTTAGCGGGGGAACCCTCGGGGAGCTGTTTTTT. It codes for CASSVSGGTLGELFF.

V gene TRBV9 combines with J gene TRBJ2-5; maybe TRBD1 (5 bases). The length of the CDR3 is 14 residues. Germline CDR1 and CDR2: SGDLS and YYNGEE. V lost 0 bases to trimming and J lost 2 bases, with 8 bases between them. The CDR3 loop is CASSVEAGQETQYF. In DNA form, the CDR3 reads TGTGCCAGCAGCGTAGAGGCAGGGCAAGAGACCCAGTACTTC.

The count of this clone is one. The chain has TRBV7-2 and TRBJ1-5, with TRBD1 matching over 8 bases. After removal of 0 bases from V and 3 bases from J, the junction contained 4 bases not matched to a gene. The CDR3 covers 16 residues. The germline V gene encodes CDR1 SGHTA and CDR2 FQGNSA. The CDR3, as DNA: TGTGCCAGCAGCTTAGCCGGGACAGGAGTCAATCAGCCCCAGCATTTT. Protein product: CASSLAGTGVNQPQHF.

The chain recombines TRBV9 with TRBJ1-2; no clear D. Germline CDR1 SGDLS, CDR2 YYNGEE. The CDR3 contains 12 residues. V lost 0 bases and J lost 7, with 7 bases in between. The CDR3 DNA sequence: TGTGCCAGCAGCGTAGGAGGGTTTGGCTACACCTTC. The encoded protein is CASSVGGFGYTF. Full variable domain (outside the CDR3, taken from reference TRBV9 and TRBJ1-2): DSGVTQTPKHLITATGQRVTLRCSPRSGDLSVYWYQQSLDQGLQFLIQYYNGEERAKGNILERFSAQQFPDLHSELNLSSLELGDSALYFCASSVGGFGYTFGSGTRLTVV.

This CDR3 reads CASRTRALPYEQYF. DNA of the CDR3: TGTGCCAGCAGGACTCGAGCCCTGCCCTACGAGCAGTACTTC. This chain connects TRBV28 to TRBJ2-7; D gene unclear. The CDR3 runs 14 residues. Germline loops: CDR1 MDHEN, CDR2 SYDVKM. V was cut by 6 bases and J by 2 bases, with 14 bases left in between.

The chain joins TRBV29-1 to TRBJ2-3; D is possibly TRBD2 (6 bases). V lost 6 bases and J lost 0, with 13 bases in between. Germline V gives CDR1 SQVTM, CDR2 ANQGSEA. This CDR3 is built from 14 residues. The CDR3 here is CSVGTATSTDTQYF. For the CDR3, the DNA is TGCAGCGTCGGGACTGCGACTAGCACAGATACGCAGTATTTT.

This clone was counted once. In DNA form, the CDR3 reads TGCAGTGCCATTAAAGGGGGCGAGCAGTACTTC. Translated: CSAIKGGEQYF. The J gene is TRBJ2-7, the V gene TRBV20-1; D perhaps matches TRBD1 (6 bases). The length of the CDR3 is 11 residues. In germline, CDR1 is DFQATT, CDR2 SNEGSKA (reference sequence). V was pared by 6 bases and J by 6 bases, with 12 bases between.

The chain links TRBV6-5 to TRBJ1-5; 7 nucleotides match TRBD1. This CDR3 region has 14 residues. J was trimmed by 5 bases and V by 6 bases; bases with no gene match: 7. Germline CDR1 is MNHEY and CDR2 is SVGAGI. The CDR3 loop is CASRRGQNDQPQHF. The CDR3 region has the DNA TGTGCCAGCAGGAGGGGACAGAACGATCAGCCCCAGCATTTT.

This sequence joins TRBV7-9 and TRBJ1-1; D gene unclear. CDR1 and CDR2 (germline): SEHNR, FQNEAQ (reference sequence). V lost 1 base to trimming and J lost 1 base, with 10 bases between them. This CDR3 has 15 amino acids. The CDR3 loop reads CASSLVTGPNTEAFF. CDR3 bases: TGTGCCAGCAGCTTAGTTACGGGTCCGAACACTGAAGCTTTCTTT.

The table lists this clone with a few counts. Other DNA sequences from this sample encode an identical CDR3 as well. For the CDR3, the DNA is TGTGCCAGCAGTTTAGCGGGATATGGCTACACCTTC. It codes for CASSLAGYGYTF. J is TRBJ1-2 and V is TRBV27; D uncertain. Germline loops: CDR1 MNHEY, CDR2 SMNVEV (reference sequence). This CDR3 contains 12 residues. V gave up 2 bases and J gave up 5 bases, with 6 bases separating them.

CDR3 DNA: TGTGCCAGCAGCCAAGTTCATGAGCAGTACTTC. It yields the protein CASSQVHEQYF. This chain connects TRBV3-1 (or the pseudogene TRBV3-2) to TRBJ2-7; D gene unclear. The germline V gene has CDR1 LGHDT and CDR2 YNNKEL (reference sequence). CDR3 length: 11 residues. Trimming left V 1 base short and J 7 bases short, with 5 bases between.